Presented here are 7 T cell receptor beta chains from one specimen sequenced in a study of cytomegalovirus exposure and HLA in healthy donors. PCR primers comprised 60 Vbeta and 13 Jbeta primers. Using immunoSEQ multiplex PCR, the repertoire was profiled, and TCRdb retains in-frame clones only, with some absent. In the table there are over 100,000 clones, 75% to 85% of which are singletons. Material for sequencing was PBMCs. The receptors originated from a woman aged 18-30 years in good health and CMV-seropositive.

This clone was recorded a few times. Here the CDR3 DNA reads TGTGCCAGCAGCCAGGGCCATGAGACAGATACGCAGTATTTT. It translates to CASSQGHETDTQYF. The V gene is TRBV28, the J gene TRBJ2-3; D possibly corresponds to TRBD1 (5 bases). Germline-derived CDR1 and CDR2 are MDHEN and SYDVKM. V gave up 6 bases and J gave up 3 bases, with 13 bases separating them. CDR3 length: 14 residues.

J is TRBJ2-7 and V is TRBV28; D not resolved. Trimming cost V 3 bases and J 1 base, with 16 bases left between them. This CDR3 contains 16 residues. Germline CDR1 reads MDHEN; CDR2 reads SYDVKM. In DNA, the CDR3 is TGTGCCAGCAGTTTCCTAGGAAAGGAAGGATCCTACGAGCAGTACTTC. Its translation: CASSFLGKEGSYEQYF.

This chain uses TRBV28 with TRBJ2-7; 8 bases are a match to TRBD1. Germline lookup yields CDR1 MDHEN and CDR2 SYDVKM. The CDR3 spans 18 residues. J gave up 3 bases and V 3 bases, and 16 bases lay outside the gene matches. Here the CDR3 DNA reads TGTGCCAGCAGTTTGGGGGGACAGGCGTTATCAAAGTTCTACGAGCAGTACTTC. Protein sequence: CASSLGGQALSKFYEQYF.

The chain links TRBV9 to TRBJ2-2; 11 bases align to TRBD1. The CDR3 runs to 15 residues. Germline V gene sequence: CDR1 SGDLS, CDR2 YYNGEE. After removal of 2 bases from V and 6 bases from J, the junction contained 3 bases not matched to a gene. CDR3 sequence (DNA): TGTGCCAGCAGCGTCGGACAGGGGGCTGCCGGGGAGCTGTTTTTT. It codes for CASSVGQGAAGELFF.

The chain employs TRBV4-1 and TRBJ1-1; TRBD1 might be the D (5 bases). CDR1 is MGHRA, CDR2 YSYEKL, per germline. The length of the CDR3 is 13 residues. V lost 0 bases and J lost 3, with 5 bases in between. The CDR3 spells CASSQETDTEAFF. DNA of the CDR3: TGCGCCAGCAGCCAAGAGACAGACACTGAAGCTTTCTTT.

This sequence joins TRBV28 and TRBJ2-7; 9 positions agree with TRBD1. CDR1 MDHEN and CDR2 SYDVKM come from the germline V gene. CDR3 length: 14 residues. V lost 6 bases to trimming and J lost 1 base; unmatched junction nucleotides: 4. For the CDR3, the DNA is TGTGCCAGCAGCCAGGGACAGGGTTCCTACGAGCAGTACTTC. Its protein is CASSQGQGSYEQYF.

The chain employs TRBV19 and TRBJ1-4; D gene uncertain. The length of the CDR3 is 13 residues. Trimming pared 4 bases from V and 5 bases from J, leaving 8 bases between. The germline V gene has CDR1 LNHDA and CDR2 SQIVND (reference sequence). The CDR3 DNA is TGTGCCAGTAGTACAGCAGGAAATGAAAAACTGTTTTTT. This gives the protein CASSTAGNEKLFF.